A selection of T cell receptor beta chains follows, all from one sample in a study of T cells in narcolepsy. Sequencing used immunoSEQ multiplex PCR; TCRdb keeps in-frame clones, though not all of them. The repertoire holds 25,000 to 35,000 clones, with about 77% as singletons. The sample comprised CD45RA- memory CD4+ T cells from PBMCs. The receptors stem from a human donor with narcolepsy. Each CDR3 is given with its conserved first and last residue. Fields, in order: V gene, clone size, J gene, CDR3 protein. Clone size is shown for a subset of rows, as once, few, many or a class of expanded clone.

v_gene: TRBV5-1
abundance: .
j_gene: TRBJ2-1
CDR3aa: CASSLRGGRAASEQFF

v_gene: TRBV7-9
abundance: .
j_gene: TRBJ1-4
CDR3aa: CASSFRQAEEEKLFF

v_gene: TRBV19
abundance: .
j_gene: TRBJ2-1
CDR3aa: CASSADWNNEQFF

v_gene: TRBV2
abundance: .
j_gene: TRBJ2-1
CDR3aa: CASTGGGIGFF

v_gene: TRBV15
abundance: .
j_gene: TRBJ2-1
CDR3aa: CATSRDLGNEQFF

v_gene: TRBV6-1
abundance: .
j_gene: TRBJ2-3
CDR3aa: CASSENRDTQYF

v_gene: TRBV6-6
abundance: .
j_gene: TRBJ1-1
CDR3aa: CASSYSEGGGTEAFF

v_gene: TRBV28
abundance: .
j_gene: TRBJ2-7
CDR3aa: CASTNQQGGAYEQYF

v_gene: TRBV14
abundance: few
j_gene: TRBJ1-1
CDR3aa: CASSHPHRFEAFF

v_gene: TRBV7-9
abundance: .
j_gene: TRBJ2-1
CDR3aa: CASSLSGRSYNEQFF

v_gene: TRBV6-5
abundance: .
j_gene: TRBJ2-2
CDR3aa: CASRYDAISGELFF

v_gene: TRBV5-1
abundance: once
j_gene: TRBJ1-4
CDR3aa: CASSYLPGQGTNEKLFF

v_gene: TRBV6-6
abundance: .
j_gene: TRBJ2-7
CDR3aa: CASSLAGGDYEQYF

v_gene: TRBV5-1
abundance: once
j_gene: TRBJ2-1
CDR3aa: CASSVQGNEQFF

v_gene: TRBV10-1
abundance: once
j_gene: TRBJ2-7
CDR3aa: CASSETYRDGEQYF

v_gene: TRBV5-1
abundance: .
j_gene: TRBJ2-3
CDR3aa: CASSLDGTGTDTQYF